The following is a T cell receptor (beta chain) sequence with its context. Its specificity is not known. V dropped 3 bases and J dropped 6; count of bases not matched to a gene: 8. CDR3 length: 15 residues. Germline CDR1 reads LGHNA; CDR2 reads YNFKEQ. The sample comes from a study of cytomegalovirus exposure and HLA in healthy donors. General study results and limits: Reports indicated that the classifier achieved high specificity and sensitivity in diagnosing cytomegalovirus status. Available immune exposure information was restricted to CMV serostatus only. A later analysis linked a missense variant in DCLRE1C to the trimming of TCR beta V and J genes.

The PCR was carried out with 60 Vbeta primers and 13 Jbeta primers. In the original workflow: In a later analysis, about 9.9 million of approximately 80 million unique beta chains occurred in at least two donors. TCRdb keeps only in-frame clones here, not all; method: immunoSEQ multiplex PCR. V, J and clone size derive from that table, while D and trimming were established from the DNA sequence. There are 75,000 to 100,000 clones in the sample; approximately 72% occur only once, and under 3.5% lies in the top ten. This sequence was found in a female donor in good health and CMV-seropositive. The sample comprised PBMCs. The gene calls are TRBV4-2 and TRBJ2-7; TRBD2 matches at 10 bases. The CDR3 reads CASSQEAGGPVEQYF. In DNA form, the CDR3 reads TGTGCCAGCAGCCAGGAAGCGGGAGGGCCAGTCGAGCAGTACTTC.